Listed below are T cell receptor beta chains from one sample, sequenced in a study of Ad26.COV2.S vaccination and SARS-CoV-2 variants. Repertoires were generated with immunoSEQ multiplex PCR, while TCRdb's copy carries only in-frame clones and drops some. This sample has about 480,000 clones, with about 83% found just once. This sample comprised peripheral blood, obtained in a trial of Ad26.COV2.S vaccine versus placebo. These receptors came from a person between 18 and 65 years old who received the Ad26.COV2.S COVID-19 vaccine or a placebo. Each CDR3 is given with its conserved first and last residue. The order of the fields is D gene, J gene, clone size, V gene, CDR3 DNA, CDR3 protein. A D gene is named only where the DNA matches it firmly. Clone size appears in some rows only: once, few, many, or a class for an expanded clone.

-	TRBJ2-1	-	TRBV30	TGTGCCTGGAGGACTGTGGTCGGCCACAATGAGCAGTTCTTC	CAWRTVVGHNEQFF
-	TRBJ1-4	-	TRBV3-1/TRBV3-2	TGTGCCAGCAGCCAAGATGGGTCAGGGAAGAATGAAAAACTGTTTTTT	CASSQDGSGKNEKLFF
-	TRBJ2-1	-	TRBV12-3/TRBV12-4	TGTGCCAGCAGTCTCCGAGGGGAGCAGTTCTTC	CASSLRGEQFF
TRBD1	TRBJ2-7	once	TRBV30	TGTGCCTGGACGGGGGACAGGGGGTCCTACGAGCAGTACTTC	CAWTGDRGSYEQYF
TRBD1	TRBJ1-5	few	TRBV6-6	TGTGCCAGCAGCTCCGTCGACAGGGGGCTGTGGCCCCAGCATTTT	CASSSVDRGLWPQHF
-	TRBJ2-7	-	TRBV9	TGTGCCAGCAGCGTAGGCCTAGTTGGGCCCTACGAGCAGTACTTC	CASSVGLVGPYEQYF
-	TRBJ1-4	-	TRBV5-1	TGCGCCAGCAGCCGCGTTGCGGGACAAAATGAAAAACTGTTTTTT	CASSRVAGQNEKLFF
-	TRBJ1-1	-	TRBV19	TGTGCCAGTAGTATAGTGGCGAACACTGAAGCTTTCTTT	CASSIVANTEAFF
TRBD2	TRBJ2-1	-	TRBV7-2	TGTGCCAGCAGCTTAGAGGGACTAGGGTACAATGAGCAGTTCTTC	CASSLEGLGYNEQFF
-	TRBJ1-4	-	TRBV27	TGTGCCAGCAGTTTATTGGGCTTGGGTGAAAAACTGTTTTTT	CASSLLGLGEKLFF
-	TRBJ1-2	-	TRBV4-2	TGTGCCAGCAGCCAAAATCCAGGCTATGGCTACACCTTC	CASSQNPGYGYTF
-	TRBJ2-3	-	TRBV30	TGTGCCACGACAAAAAGCGGTAGCACAGATACGCAGTATTTT	CATTKSGSTDTQYF
-	TRBJ2-1	-	TRBV6-6	TGTGCCAGCAGTTACTCTGGTTTGCAAGGGCAGTTCTTC	CASSYSGLQGQFF
-	TRBJ2-7	-	TRBV15	TGTGCCACCAGCGCTAGGGCCGGGAACTCCTACGAGCAGTACTTC	CATSARAGNSYEQYF
-	TRBJ2-7	once	TRBV28	TGTGCCAGCAGTCCCCTAGGGACTTACTACGAGCAGTACTTC	CASSPLGTYYEQYF
TRBD2	TRBJ2-1	-	TRBV30	TGTGCCTGGAGTGGGGCTAGCGGGCCGAGCTCCTACAATGAGCAGTTCTTC	CAWSGASGPSSYNEQFF
TRBD1	TRBJ2-7	-	TRBV6-2/TRBV6-3	TGTGCCAGCAGCCGACAGGGGGCACGGGGCGAGCAGTACTTC	CASSRQGARGEQYF
-	TRBJ1-5	-	TRBV10-3	TGTGCCATCAGTGTAGGGGACCAGCCCCAGCATTTT	CAISVGDQPQHF
TRBD2	TRBJ2-3	-	TRBV4-3	TGCGCCAGCAGCCAAATCGGGACTAGCGGCACAGATACGCAGTATTTT	CASSQIGTSGTDTQYF
-	TRBJ1-2	-	TRBV10-3	TGTGCCACCCTCTCCGAAGCTAACTATGGCTACACCTTC	CATLSEANYGYTF
-	TRBJ2-1	-	TRBV12-3/TRBV12-4	TGTGCCAGCAGTTTAATGGCCCCCCAGGAAGAGTTCTTC	CASSLMAPQEEFF
-	TRBJ1-2	once	TRBV28	TGTGGCCAATTGAACTATGGCTACACCTTC	CGQLNYGYTF
TRBD1	TRBJ1-4	-	TRBV5-1	TGCGCCAGCAGCTCGACAGGGAATAGAGAAAAACTGTTTTTT	CASSSTGNREKLFF